This T cell receptor beta chain was found in a study of cytomegalovirus exposure and HLA in healthy donors. V was shortened by 0 bases and J by 7 bases, with 22 bases between the two germline ends. The CDR3 extends over 17 amino acids. CDR1 and CDR2 from the germline V gene are SGDLS and YYNGEE. Study observations and caveats: Apparent HLA restriction characterized most CMV-associated TCR beta chains in a later analysis.

The study ran its PCR with 60 Vbeta and 13 Jbeta primers. Profiled with immunoSEQ multiplex PCR; TCRdb holds only in-frame clones, not every one. This sample has 120,000 or so clones; roughly 82% occur once, and the top ten carry 3.7%. Concerning this clone itself: What it binds is unknown.

Sequenced input: PBMCs. This chain connects TRBV9 to TRBJ1-1; D is perhaps TRBD1 (6 bases). This TCR was sampled from a human donor in good health. The CDR3 nucleotides are TGTGCCAGCAGCGTAGTAGACCCTGGTGGGGGCGGGAGTGAAGCTTTCTTT. Its protein is CASSVVDPGGGGSEAFF. Combining the CDR3 with reference TRBV9 and TRBJ1-1 gives the whole variable domain DSGVTQTPKHLITATGQRVTLRCSPRSGDLSVYWYQQSLDQGLQFLIQYYNGEERAKGNILERFSAQQFPDLHSELNLSSLELGDSALYFCASSVVDPGGGGSEAFFGQGTRLTVV.